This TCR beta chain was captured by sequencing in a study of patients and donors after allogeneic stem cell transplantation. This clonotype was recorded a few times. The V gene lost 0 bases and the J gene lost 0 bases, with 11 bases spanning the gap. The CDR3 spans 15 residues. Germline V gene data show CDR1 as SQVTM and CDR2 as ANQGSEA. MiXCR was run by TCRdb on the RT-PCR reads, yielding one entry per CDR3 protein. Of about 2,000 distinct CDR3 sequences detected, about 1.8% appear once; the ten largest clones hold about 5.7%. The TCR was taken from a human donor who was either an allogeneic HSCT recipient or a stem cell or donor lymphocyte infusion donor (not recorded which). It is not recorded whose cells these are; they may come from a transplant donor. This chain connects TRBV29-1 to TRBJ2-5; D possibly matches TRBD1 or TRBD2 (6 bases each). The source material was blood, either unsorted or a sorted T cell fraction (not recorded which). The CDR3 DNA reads TGCAGCGTTGAAGATCGGAGGGGGAACCAAGAGACCCAGTACTTC. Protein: CSVEDRRGNQETQYF. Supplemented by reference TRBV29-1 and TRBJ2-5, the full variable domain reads SAVISQKPSRDICQRGTSLTIQCQVDSQVTMMFWYRQQPGQSLTLIATANQGSEATYESGFVIDKFPISRPNLTFSTLTVSNMSPEDSSIYLCSVEDRRGNQETQYFGPGTRLLVL.